This T cell receptor beta chain was retrieved from a study of shared clonotypes between healthy human individuals. Study conclusions and caveats: It was observed that about 5% of naive CD4 clonotypes were shared across several donors.

For every subset, genomic DNA was evenly distributed across several immunoSEQ plates. The data were produced by immunoSEQ multiplex PCR, yet TCRdb's version contains in-frame clones alone and is incomplete. The table includes 650,000 to 700,000 clones, 90% detected once. Trimming shortened V by 3 bases and J by 3 bases, and 12 bases separated the two germline ends. This CDR3 contains 14 residues. Germline lookup yields CDR1 MDHEN and CDR2 SYDVKM. The healthy adult donors were HIV-negative and reported no recent acute infections or vaccinations. Each donor was a Caucasian adult residing in Nashville, Tennessee. This clone was recorded only once. Its antigen is still unknown. Distinct nucleotide sequences in the sample also encode this CDR3.

Sequencing was carried out using memory CD8+ T cells from PBMCs. Subset reported: CD45RO+ cells pooled with CCR7-negative TemRA cells. The clonotype comes from a man younger than 30 in good health. Some clones in this sample may be carry-over from other donors' samples. V and J are TRBV28 and TRBJ2-7; no reliable D call. For the CDR3, the DNA is TGTGCCAGCAGTTTCGTTGGTTCCAGCTACGAGCAGTACTTC. This sequence encodes CASSFVGSSYEQYF. Together with reference TRBV28 and TRBJ2-7, the CDR3 gives the full variable domain: DVKVTQSSRYLVKRTGEKVFLECVQDMDHENMFWYRQDPGLGLRLIYFSYDVKMKEKGDIPEGYSVSREKKERFSLILESASTNQTSMYLCASSFVGSSYEQYFGPGTRLTVT.